Presented here are 7 T cell receptor beta chains from one specimen sequenced in a study of response to subunit inactivated influenza vaccine. TCRdb processed the RT-PCR reads anew with MiXCR; each CDR3 protein has one entry. This table has about 500,000 distinct CDR3 sequences, about 17% appearing once. The specimen was CD4+ T cells sorted from PBMCs, collected 23 months after vaccination. The receptor set was obtained from a man aged 50 to 69 who received an inactivated influenza vaccine.

The CDR3 coding sequence is TGTGCCAGCAGCTTAGGTGGCGGGGGCCCAACAGCAGAGCAGTTCTTC. This encodes CASSLGGGGPTAEQFF. The chain uses TRBV7-2 and TRBJ2-1; D is perhaps TRBD2 (7 bases). V lost 1 base, J lost 10 bases, and 20 bases lay in between. The V gene's germline CDR1 is SGHTA and CDR2 FQGNSA. The CDR3 totals 16 residues.

This clonotype was counted a few times. This chain uses TRBV10-3 with TRBJ2-5; D is unclear. Trimming cost V 11 bases and J 2 bases, with 15 bases left between them. Germline V gene data show CDR1 as ENHRY and CDR2 as SYGVKD. The CDR3 is 13 residues long. For the CDR3, the DNA is TGTGCCTCAAAAAATGCTGGGCAAGAGACCCAGTACTTC. Its translation is CASKNAGQETQYF.

The gene calls are TRBV9 and TRBJ1-2; D possibly corresponds to TRBD1 (6 bases). The germline CDR1 and CDR2 sequences are SGDLS and YYNGEE. The CDR3 totals 13 residues. Trimming shortened V by 4 bases and J by 6 bases, and 13 bases separated the two germline ends. CDR3 nucleotide sequence: TGTGCCAGCAGCAAACAGGGTGGGCATGGCTACACCTTC. Protein: CASSKQGGHGYTF.

This clonotype showed up many times. The chain has TRBV7-9 and TRBJ1-5, with D maybe TRBD1 (5 bases). Germline lookup yields CDR1 SEHNR and CDR2 FQNEAQ (reference sequence). This CDR3 region has 13 residues. The V end was cut by 3 bases, the J end by 7 bases, with 10 bases between. This CDR3 is CASSFGWGQPQHF. CDR3 DNA sequence: TGTGCCAGCAGCTTCGGATGGGGCCAGCCCCAGCATTTT.

This clonotype was counted only a few times. This rearrangement joins TRBV5-1 to TRBJ1-1; D possibly corresponds to TRBD1 (6 bases). The CDR3 loop spans 16 amino acids. Looked up from germline, CDR1 is SGHRS and CDR2 is YFSETQ. V lost 4 bases and J lost 1, with 17 bases in between. The CDR3 sequence is CASSAWTVRENTEAFF. CDR3 sequence (DNA): TGCGCCAGCAGCGCGTGGACAGTGCGGGAGAACACTGAAGCTTTCTTT.

The V gene is TRBV20-1, the J gene TRBJ2-3, with TRBD2 identical over 7 bases. The CDR3 runs 14 residues. The germline CDR1 and CDR2 sequences are DFQATT and SNEGSKA (reference sequence). Germline trimming cut 5 bases from V and 0 bases from J; bases unmatched to any gene: 5. CDR3 bases: TGCAGTGCTTCCCACGGGGGGAGCACAGATACGCAGTATTTT. It specifies CSASHGGSTDTQYF.

The chain employs TRBV4-2 and TRBJ2-3; D remains unclear. The germline gives CDR1 LGHNA, CDR2 YNFKEQ. This CDR3 is built from 18 residues. The V end lost 4 bases, the J end lost 1 base, and 21 bases lay between the germline ends. The CDR3 region is CASSPTPLTVPGTDTQYF. Written as DNA, the CDR3 is TGTGCCAGCAGCCCCACGCCCCTGACCGTGCCTGGCACAGATACGCAGTATTTT.